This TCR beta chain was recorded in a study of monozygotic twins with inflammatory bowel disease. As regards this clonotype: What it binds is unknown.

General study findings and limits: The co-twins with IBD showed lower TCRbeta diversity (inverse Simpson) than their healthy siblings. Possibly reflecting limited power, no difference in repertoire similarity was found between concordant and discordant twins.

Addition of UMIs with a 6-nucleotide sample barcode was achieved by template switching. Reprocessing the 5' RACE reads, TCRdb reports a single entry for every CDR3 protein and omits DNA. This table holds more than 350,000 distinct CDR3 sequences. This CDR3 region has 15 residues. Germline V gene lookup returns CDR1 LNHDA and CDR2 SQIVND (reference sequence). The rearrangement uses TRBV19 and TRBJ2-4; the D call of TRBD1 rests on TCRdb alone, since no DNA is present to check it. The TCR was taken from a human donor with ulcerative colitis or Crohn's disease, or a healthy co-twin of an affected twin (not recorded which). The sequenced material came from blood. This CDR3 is CATSGTPIAKNIQYF. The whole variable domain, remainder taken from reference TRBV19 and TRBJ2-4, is DGGITQSPKYLFRKEGQNVTLSCEQNLNHDAMYWYRQDPGQGLRLIYYSQIVNDFQKGDIAEGYSVSREKKESFPLTVTSAQKNPTAFYLCATSGTPIAKNIQYFGAGTRLSVL.